This TCR beta chain stems from a study of control samples from healthy donors and cancer patients. Sequenced by immunoSEQ multiplex PCR; TCRdb stores in-frame clones only, minus some. Here the sample spans about 92,000 clones, 82% being singletons. Trimming at V came to 6 bases and at J to 5 bases, leaving 10 bases not matched to a gene. Germline V lookup: CDR1 MNHNY, CDR2 SVGAGI (reference sequence). This CDR3 is built from 16 residues. Sequenced input: blood. The TCR originated in a woman aged 60-70 years in good health. The chain employs TRBV6-6 and TRBJ2-5; 12 nucleotides line up with TRBD2. Here the CDR3 reads CASRSRLAGDKETQYF. For the CDR3, the DNA is TGTGCCAGCAGGTCTAGACTAGCGGGAGACAAGGAGACCCAGTACTTC.